What follows describes a single T cell receptor (beta chain). Germline lookup yields CDR1 ENHRY and CDR2 SYGVKD. Losses at the gene ends were 6 bases for V and 2 bases for J; bases not matched to a gene: 2. The CDR3 has 14 amino acids. The data are from a study of blood T cell repertoires in COVID-19. About the study: Samples representing acute and convalescent COVID-19 were sourced from the United States, Italy and Spain. From T cells, B-cell-depleted T cells, or PBMCs came the material, which was cDNA or gDNA.

Original processing methods: For nucleated cells, counts were estimated from reference gene primer amplification. Using immunoSEQ multiplex PCR, the repertoire was profiled, and TCRdb retains in-frame clones only, with some absent. V and J calls and clone size come straight from that table; D and trimming were deduced from the DNA. The sample holds over 150,000 clones, about 91% seen once. The TCR comes from a woman aged 55 to 70 who had recovered from COVID-19. The chain combines TRBV10-3 with TRBJ2-1, with 9 positions matching TRBD1. Specimen: peripheral blood. The CDR3 coding sequence is TGTGCCATCAGCCGGGACAGGGCCTACAATGAGCAGTTCTTC. Its protein product is CAISRDRAYNEQFF.